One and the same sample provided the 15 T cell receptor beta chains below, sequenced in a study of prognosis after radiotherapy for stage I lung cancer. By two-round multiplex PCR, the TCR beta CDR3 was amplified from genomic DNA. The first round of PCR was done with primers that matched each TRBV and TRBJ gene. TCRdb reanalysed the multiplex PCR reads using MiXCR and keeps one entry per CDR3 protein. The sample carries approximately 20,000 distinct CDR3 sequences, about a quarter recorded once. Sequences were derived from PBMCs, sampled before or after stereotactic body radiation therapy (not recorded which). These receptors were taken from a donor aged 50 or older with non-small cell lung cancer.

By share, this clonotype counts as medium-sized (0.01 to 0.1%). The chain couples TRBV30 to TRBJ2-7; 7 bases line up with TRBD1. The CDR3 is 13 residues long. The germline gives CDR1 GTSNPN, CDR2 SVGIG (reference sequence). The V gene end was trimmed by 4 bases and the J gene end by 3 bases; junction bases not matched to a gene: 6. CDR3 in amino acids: CAWNLGTDYEQYF. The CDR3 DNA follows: TGTGCCTGGAACCTCGGGACAGACTACGAGCAGTACTTC.

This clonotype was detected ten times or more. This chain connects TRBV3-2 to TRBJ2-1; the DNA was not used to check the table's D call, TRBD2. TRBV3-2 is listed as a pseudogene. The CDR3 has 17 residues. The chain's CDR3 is CASSQVTSWLSYNEQFF. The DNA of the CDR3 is TGTGCCAGCAGCCAAGTGACTAGCTGGTTATCCTACAATGAGCAGTTCTTC.

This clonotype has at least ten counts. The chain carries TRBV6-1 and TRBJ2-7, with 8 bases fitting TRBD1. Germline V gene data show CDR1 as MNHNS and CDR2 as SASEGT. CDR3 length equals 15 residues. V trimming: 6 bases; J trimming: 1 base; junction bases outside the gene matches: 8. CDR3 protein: CASRKPGQVSYEQYF. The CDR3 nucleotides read TGTGCCAGCAGAAAACCGGGACAGGTTTCCTACGAGCAGTACTTC.

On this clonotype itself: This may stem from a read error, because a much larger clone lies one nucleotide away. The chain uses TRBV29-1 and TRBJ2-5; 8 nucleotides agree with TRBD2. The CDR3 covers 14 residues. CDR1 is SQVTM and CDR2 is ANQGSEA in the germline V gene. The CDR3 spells CRAWDGLAQETQYF. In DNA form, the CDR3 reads TGCAGAGCCTGGGACGGACTAGCCCAAGAGACCCAGTACTTC.

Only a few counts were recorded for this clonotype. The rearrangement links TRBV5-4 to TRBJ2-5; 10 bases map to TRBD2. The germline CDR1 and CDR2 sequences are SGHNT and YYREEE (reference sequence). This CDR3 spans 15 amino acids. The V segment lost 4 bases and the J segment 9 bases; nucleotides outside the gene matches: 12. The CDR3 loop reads CASSETSGRAGAQYF. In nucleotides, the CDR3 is TGTGCCAGCAGCGAGACTAGCGGGCGGGCCGGGGCCCAGTACTTC. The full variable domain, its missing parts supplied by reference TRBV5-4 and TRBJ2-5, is ETGVTQSPTHLIKTRGQQVTLRCSSQSGHNTVSWYQQALGQGPQFIFQYYREEENGRGNFPPRFSGLQFPNYSSELNVNALELDDSALYLCASSETSGRAGAQYFGPGTRLLVL.

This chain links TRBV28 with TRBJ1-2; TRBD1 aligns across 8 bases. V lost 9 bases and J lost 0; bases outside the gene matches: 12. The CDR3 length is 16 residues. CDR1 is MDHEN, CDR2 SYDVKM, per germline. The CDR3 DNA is TGTGCCAGAGGCTCAGGGACAGGCTTAGCTAACTATGGCTACACCTTC. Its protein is CARGSGTGLANYGYTF.

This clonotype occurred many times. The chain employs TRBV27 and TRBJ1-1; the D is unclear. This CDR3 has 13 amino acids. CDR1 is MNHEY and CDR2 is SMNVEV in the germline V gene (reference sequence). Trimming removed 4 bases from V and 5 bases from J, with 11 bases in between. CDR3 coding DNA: TGTGCCAGCAGTTCAAAAATGGGGACTGAAGCTTTCTTT. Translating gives CASSSKMGTEAFF.

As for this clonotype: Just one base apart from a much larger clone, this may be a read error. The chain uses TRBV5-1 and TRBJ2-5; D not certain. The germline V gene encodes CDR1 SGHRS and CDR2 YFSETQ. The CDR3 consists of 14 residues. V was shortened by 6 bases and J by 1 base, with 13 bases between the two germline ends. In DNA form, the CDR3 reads TGCGCCAGCAAGGCTACCCTACGCCAAGAGACCCAGTACTTC. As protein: CASKATLRQETQYF.

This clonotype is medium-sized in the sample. DNA for the CDR3: TGTGCCAGCAGCCGACAGGTCAGCTTCTCCTATAATTCACCCCTCCACTTT. This translates into CASSRQVSFSYNSPLHF. The chain carries TRBV27 and TRBJ1-6, with a weak D call TRBD1 (6 bases). The CDR3 has 17 amino acids. Trimming took off 6 bases at V and 0 bases at J, with 15 bases between the two ends. Germline V gene sequence: CDR1 MNHEY, CDR2 SMNVEV (reference sequence).

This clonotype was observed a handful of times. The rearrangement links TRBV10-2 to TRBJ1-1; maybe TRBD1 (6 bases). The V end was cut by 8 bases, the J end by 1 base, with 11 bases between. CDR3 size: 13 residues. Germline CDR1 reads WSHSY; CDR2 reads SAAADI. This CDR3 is CASSTGGNTEAFF. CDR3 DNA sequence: TGCGCCAGCTCGACAGGTGGGAACACTGAAGCTTTCTTT.

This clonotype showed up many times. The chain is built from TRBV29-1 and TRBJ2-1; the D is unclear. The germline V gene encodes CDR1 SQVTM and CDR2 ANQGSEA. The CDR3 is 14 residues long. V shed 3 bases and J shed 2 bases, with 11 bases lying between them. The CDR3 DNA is TGCAGCGTTGAGAACCCCGATGCCTACAATGAGCAGTTCTTC. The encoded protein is CSVENPDAYNEQFF.

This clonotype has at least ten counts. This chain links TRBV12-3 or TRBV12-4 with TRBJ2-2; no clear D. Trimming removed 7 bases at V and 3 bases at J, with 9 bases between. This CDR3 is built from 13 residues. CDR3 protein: CASKGIYTGELFF. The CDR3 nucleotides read TGTGCCAGCAAAGGGATTTACACCGGGGAGCTGTTTTTT.

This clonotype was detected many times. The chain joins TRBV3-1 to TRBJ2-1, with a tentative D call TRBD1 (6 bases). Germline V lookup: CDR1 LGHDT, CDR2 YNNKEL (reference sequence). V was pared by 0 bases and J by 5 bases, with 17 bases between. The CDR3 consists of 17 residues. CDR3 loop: CASSQDLSDRLDNEQFF. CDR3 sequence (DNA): TGTGCCAGCAGCCAAGATCTAAGTGACAGGCTCGACAATGAGCAGTTCTTC.

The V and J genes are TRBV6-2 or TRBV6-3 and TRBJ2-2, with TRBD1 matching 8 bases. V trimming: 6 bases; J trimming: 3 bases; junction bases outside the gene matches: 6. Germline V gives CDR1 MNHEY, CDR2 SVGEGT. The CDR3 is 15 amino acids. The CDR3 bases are TGTGCCAGCAGAACCGGGACAGGAGACACCGGGGAGCTGTTTTTT. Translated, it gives CASRTGTGDTGELFF.

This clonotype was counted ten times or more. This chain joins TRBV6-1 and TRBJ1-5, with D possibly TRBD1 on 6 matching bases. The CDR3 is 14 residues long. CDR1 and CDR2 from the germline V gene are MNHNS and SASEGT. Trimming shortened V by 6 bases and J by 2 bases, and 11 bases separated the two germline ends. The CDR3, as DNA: TGTGCCAGCAGAACAGGGTCGGGCAATCAGCCCCAGCATTTT. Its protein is CASRTGSGNQPQHF.